The present T cell receptor (beta chain) was sequenced within a study of regulatory T cells in long-lasting Graves disease. Indicated time point: newly diagnosed GD, antithyroid drugs for less than 3 months. From PBMCs, RNA was extracted and then used to make the TCR library. Graves' disease diagnosis used American Thyroid Association guidelines. Ten or more counts support this clonotype. Trimming removed 6 bases from V and 1 base from J; junction bases left unmatched: 3. The CDR3 loop spans 15 amino acids. HTBI primers from iRepertoire and Arm-PCR of CDR3 regions yielded the TCR beta libraries. MiXCR, run by TCRdb on the multiplex PCR reads, gives a single entry per CDR3 protein. The sample gives roughly 610,000 distinct CDR3 sequences, 16% of which show up once; around 12% is in the top ten. The same sample was also used in a study of T cells in Graves' hyperthyroidism and ophthalmopathy. Per that paper: Hyperthyroidism was newly diagnosed in patients aged 18 to 65 (duration under 2 months).

The chain employs TRBV12-3 or TRBV12-4 and TRBJ2-3; the match to TRBD2 covers 11 bases. This TCR was recovered from a man younger than 35 with Graves disease. This sample comprised peripheral blood mononuclear cells (PBMCs), obtained at new diagnosis, from a patient treated with antithyroid drugs. As DNA, the CDR3 is TGTGCCAGCAGCGGACTAGCGGGCCGCACAGATACGCAGTATTTT. Protein product: CASSGLAGRTDTQYF.